These 9 T cell receptor beta chains share one sample of origin, sequenced in a study of Graves' ophthalmopathy and Graves' hyperthyroidism. RNA transcripts were the template, and TCR beta CDR3 regions were amplified from them. RT-PCR was first run with HTBI primers, then multiplex PCR in a second round. TCRdb passed the multiplex PCR reads through MiXCR, listing each CDR3 protein once. Of almost 750,000 distinct CDR3 sequences in the sample, roughly two fifths were seen once. Sequenced material: peripheral blood. These receptors originate from an adult man with Graves' ophthalmopathy.

This clonotype was detected many times. The V and J genes are TRBV29-1 and TRBJ1-1; TRBD1 might be the D (6 bases). CDR1 and CDR2 from the germline V gene are SQVTM and ANQGSEA. This CDR3 region has 14 residues. Trimming shortened V by 5 bases and J by 5 bases, and 18 bases separated the two germline ends. CDR3 in amino acids: CSVKPRGRGTEAFF. DNA of the CDR3: TGCAGCGTTAAACCCAGGGGACGGGGTACTGAAGCTTTCTTT.

This rearrangement joins TRBV2 to TRBJ2-7, with D maybe TRBD1 (6 bases). CDR3 size: 15 residues. Germline V gives CDR1 SNHLY, CDR2 FYNNEI. Trimming removed 6 bases from V and 1 base from J, with 16 bases in between. The CDR3 protein is CASSPGHQVSYEQYF. The CDR3 coding sequence is TGTGCCAGCAGCCCGGGACACCAAGTATCCTACGAGCAGTACTTC.

This sequence joins TRBV5-1 and TRBJ2-7; tentatively, D is TRBD1 (5 bases). Germline CDR1 reads SGHRS; CDR2 reads YFSETQ. V dropped 4 bases and J dropped 3 bases, with 20 bases sitting between them. The CDR3 is 16 amino acids. The CDR3 nucleotides read TGCGCCAGCAGCCCCGTTCCCCCAGGGCTGGGCTACGAGCAGTACTTC. Amino acids: CASSPVPPGLGYEQYF.

This clonotype occurred many times. CDR3 amino acids: CASSLADMNTEAFF. The DNA for the CDR3 is TGTGCCAGCAGCTTAGCGGATATGAACACTGAAGCTTTCTTT. The V and J genes are TRBV7-9 and TRBJ1-1; no firm D call. Per the germline V gene, CDR1 is SEHNR and CDR2 is FQNEAQ (reference sequence). V was clipped by 0 bases and J by 0 bases, with 5 bases between them. The CDR3 runs 14 residues.

In this sample, this clonotype turned up many times. The chain couples TRBV5-1 to TRBJ1-2, with D unclear. Trimming took 4 bases from V and 6 from J, leaving 13 bases between them. CDR1 SGHRS and CDR2 YFSETQ come from the germline V gene. The CDR3 runs to 13 residues. The CDR3 spells CASSTERVDGYTF. The CDR3 coding sequence is TGCGCCAGCAGCACCGAGAGGGTGGATGGCTACACCTTC.

A few counts support this clonotype. The junction departs from germline at one end; a sequencing error may be responsible. The chain carries TRBV19 and TRBJ1-4; D unresolved. Germline CDR1 is LNHDA and CDR2 is SQIVND (reference sequence). This CDR3 spans 15 amino acids. The CDR3 region is CASSLPGDLNEKLFF. CDR3 bases: TGTGCCAGTAGTCTCCCCGGAGACCTTAATGAAAAGCTGTTTTTT.

This clonotype was seen a few times. The chain joins TRBV6-5 to TRBJ1-6, with 10 bases matching TRBD1. J lost 12 bases, V lost 0 bases, and 11 bases had no gene match. Germline V lookup: CDR1 MNHEY, CDR2 SVGAGI. The CDR3 length is 17 residues. The DNA of the CDR3 is TGTGCCAGCAGTTACTCCAGTGACCGGGACAGGGGCAGACCCCTCCACTTT. It encodes CASSYSSDRDRGRPLHF.

This clonotype was seen a handful of times. A read error may account for a junction end that differs from germline. V and J are TRBV10-3 and TRBJ1-4, with 9 bases matching TRBD1. The CDR3 loop spans 15 amino acids. From germline, CDR1 is ENHRY and CDR2 SYGVKD. The CDR3 sequence is CASSAQGARGEKLFF. CDR3 DNA: TGTGCCAGCAGTGCACAGGGGGCGCGTGGGGAAAAACTGTTTTTT.

This clonotype was seen a single time. The chain uses TRBV13 and TRBJ2-5; 8 bases match TRBD2. The J call is in doubt because the DNA end fits TRBJ2-1 better. This CDR3 has 17 amino acids. Germline CDR1 reads PRHDT; CDR2 reads FYEKMQ (reference sequence). The CDR3 spells CASSSRTGGGQTNEQFF. CDR3 sequence (DNA): TGTGCCAGCAGCTCTCGCACCGGGGGGGGCCAAACGAATGAGCAGTTCTTC.